Below, 31 T cell receptor beta chains from the same sample are listed, as sequenced in a study of CD8+ T cells in alopecia areata. Extraction and reverse transcription of RNA yielded cDNA as the sequencing template. Some clones are missing from TCRdb's copy, which holds only in-frame ones; the method was immunoSEQ multiplex PCR. The sample has 110,000 to 150,000 clones, roughly 64% seen once; the top ten hold 5% to 7%. Sequenced here: CD4+ T cells sorted from blood, sampled at week 0. Receptors originate from a human donor with alopecia areata.

The rearrangement uses TRBV30 and TRBJ2-5; D possibly corresponds to TRBD1 (5 bases). Matching the DNA end better, TRBJ2-7 makes the J call doubtful. Germline CDR1 GTSNPN, CDR2 SVGIG (reference sequence). The CDR3 spans 14 residues. CDR3 sequence reads: CAWSVGLGSGEQYF. CDR3 DNA: TGTGCCTGGAGTGTGGGGCTAGGCTCGGGCGAGCAGTACTTC.

CDR3 residues: CASSPQREVLTF. The CDR3, as DNA: TGTGCCAGCTCACCCCAGCGGGAGGTCCTGACTTTC. The V gene is TRBV18, the J gene TRBJ2-6; 8 bases agree with TRBD2. The CDR3 has 12 residues. V lost 3 bases, J lost 13 bases, and 2 bases stayed unmatched. CDR1 and CDR2 from the germline V gene are KGHSH and LQKENI.

The table lists this clone with a count of one. The rearrangement links TRBV5-4 to TRBJ1-2; 7 positions match TRBD1. The germline V gene encodes CDR1 SGHNT and CDR2 YYREEE (reference sequence). V shed 4 bases and J 2 bases; nucleotides not matched to a gene: 11. CDR3 size: 16 residues. The CDR3 DNA reads as TGTGCCAGCAGCAACCCTCCGGGGACAGTAAACTATGGCTACACCTTC. Translating gives CASSNPPGTVNYGYTF.

The J gene is TRBJ2-1, the V gene TRBV10-3, with 9 bases matching TRBD1. The length of the CDR3 is 13 residues. Looked up from germline, CDR1 is ENHRY and CDR2 is SYGVKD. V shed 4 bases and J 5 bases; nucleotides not matched to a gene: 0. CDR3 in amino acids: CAISGQGDNEQFF. The CDR3 nucleotides read TGTGCCATCAGTGGACAGGGGGACAATGAGCAGTTCTTC.

This chain uses TRBV4-2 with TRBJ2-3; 10 bases are shared with TRBD2. The V segment lost 3 bases and the J segment 4 bases; nucleotides outside the gene matches: 4. In germline, CDR1 is LGHNA, CDR2 YNFKEQ. CDR3 size: 15 residues. The CDR3 is CASSHSGGYADTQYF. The CDR3 DNA sequence: TGTGCCAGCAGCCATAGCGGGGGGTACGCAGATACGCAGTATTTT.

The sample holds a few counts of this clone. The CDR3 is CATRIQGRETQYF. The CDR3 coding sequence is TGTGCCACCAGGATACAGGGGAGGGAGACCCAGTACTTC. The V and J genes are TRBV10-3 and TRBJ2-5; the D gene is possibly TRBD1 (7 bases). Germline-derived CDR1 and CDR2 are ENHRY and SYGVKD. The CDR3 has 13 amino acids. Trimming stripped 10 bases from V and 5 bases from J, with 17 bases between.

This clone appeared many times. CDR3 nucleotides: TGCGCCAGCAGCCAGGGGGGGACAGGTTCCCCTCGGGAGCAGTACTTC. This encodes CASSQGGTGSPREQYF. The rearrangement links TRBV4-3 to TRBJ2-7; possible D gene TRBD1, 8 bases. The CDR3 sequence is 16 residues long. Germline loops: CDR1 LGHNA, CDR2 YSLEER. Trimming took off 3 bases at V and 7 bases at J, with 22 bases between the two ends.

The chain recombines TRBV5-1 with TRBJ2-6; no firm D call. The V end was cut by 1 base, the J end by 0 bases, with 5 bases between. From germline, CDR1 is SGHRS and CDR2 YFSETQ. This CDR3 comprises 15 residues. The CDR3 region is CASSLWSSGANVLTF. DNA for the CDR3: TGCGCCAGCAGCTTGTGGAGCTCTGGGGCCAACGTCCTGACTTTC.

This rearrangement joins TRBV5-1 to TRBJ1-2, with 10 bases that match TRBD1. The CDR3 covers 14 residues. V was clipped by 5 bases and J by 3 bases; unmatched bases: 4. Germline CDR1 SGHRS, CDR2 YFSETQ. The DNA of the CDR3 is TGCGCCAGCAGACCGACAGGGGGCGACTATGGCTACACCTTC. It specifies CASRPTGGDYGYTF.

V is TRBV7-9 and J is TRBJ2-7; D is unresolved. V lost 9 bases and J lost 6, with 9 bases in between. This CDR3 comprises 10 residues. Germline-derived CDR1 and CDR2 are SEHNR and FQNEAQ (reference sequence). CDR3 coding DNA: TGTGCCAGACTTATGTGCGAGCAGTACTTC. This encodes CARLMCEQYF.

The chain carries TRBV2 and TRBJ2-1; D is tentatively TRBD1 or TRBD2 (5 bases each). The CDR3 is 12 amino acids. The germline CDR1 and CDR2 sequences are SNHLY and FYNNEI. Trimming took 3 bases from V and 9 from J, leaving 9 bases between them. CDR3 residues: CASSEGVGEQFF. As DNA, the CDR3 is TGTGCCAGCAGTGAGGGGGTGGGTGAGCAGTTCTTC.

This sequence joins TRBV28 and TRBJ1-5; possibly TRBD1 for D (5 bases). From germline, CDR1 is MDHEN and CDR2 SYDVKM. The CDR3 totals 12 residues. V gave up 1 base and J gave up 8 bases, with 6 bases separating them. The DNA for the CDR3 is TGTGCCAGCAGTTTATCGGGGGAGCCCCAGCATTTT. Translation gives CASSLSGEPQHF.

The rearrangement joins TRBV7-9 to TRBJ1-2; D gene uncertain. V lost 5 bases and J 1 base, leaving 8 bases between the germline ends. Germline CDR1 is SEHNR and CDR2 is FQNEAQ (reference sequence). The CDR3 has 13 amino acids. This chain's CDR3 is CASSPDNNYGYTF. Written as DNA, the CDR3 is TGTGCCAGCAGCCCCGACAATAACTATGGCTACACCTTC.

This clone was seen only a few times. The V call is TRBV29-1, the J call TRBJ2-2; 7 bases line up with TRBD1. Looked up from germline, CDR1 is SQVTM and CDR2 is ANQGSEA. CDR3 size: 14 residues. The V and J ends lost 4 bases and 2 bases, in that order; junction bases with no gene match: 4. The CDR3 loop is CSVATGSNTGELFF. For the CDR3, the DNA is TGCAGCGTTGCGACAGGGTCCAACACCGGGGAGCTGTTTTTT.

V usage is TRBV19 and J usage is TRBJ2-5; D not certain. Germline CDR1 reads LNHDA; CDR2 reads SQIVND (reference sequence). V lost 8 bases, J lost 5 bases, and 15 bases lay in between. The CDR3 consists of 13 residues. The CDR3 coding sequence is TGTGCCAGTCAGACACGCCTCGGCGAGACCCAGTACTTC. This sequence encodes CASQTRLGETQYF.

The rearrangement joins TRBV7-2 to TRBJ1-4, with D possibly matching TRBD1 (5 bases). Germline CDR1 SGHTA, CDR2 FQGNSA. Trimming shortened V by 5 bases and J by 3 bases, and 13 bases separated the two germline ends. There are 15 residues in the CDR3. The CDR3 nucleotides read TGTGCCAGCAGCCCTGGGGGGTTGGCTAATGAAAAACTGTTTTTT. Translating it yields CASSPGGLANEKLFF.

The V gene is TRBV30, the J gene TRBJ2-7; D possibly corresponds to TRBD1 (6 bases). The germline CDR1 and CDR2 sequences are GTSNPN and SVGIG (reference sequence). V lost 0 bases to trimming and J lost 1 base, with 10 bases between them. The CDR3 is 14 amino acids. The CDR3 reads CAWSVTGWSYEQYF. Written as DNA, the CDR3 is TGTGCCTGGAGTGTAACAGGGTGGTCCTACGAGCAGTACTTC. The full variable domain, its missing parts supplied by reference TRBV30 and TRBJ2-7, is SQTIHQWPATLVQPVGSPLSLECTVEGTSNPNLYWYRQAAGRGLQLLFYSVGIGQISSEVPQNLSASRPQDRQFILSSKKLLLSDSGFYLCAWSVTGWSYEQYFGPGTRLTVT.

The chain has TRBV29-1 and TRBJ2-7; D tentatively reads TRBD1 or TRBD2 (5 bases each). CDR3 length equals 10 residues. Trimming took 4 bases from V and 9 from J, leaving 10 bases between them. CDR1 and CDR2 from the germline V gene are SQVTM and ANQGSEA. The CDR3 sequence is CSVGDGRQYF. The CDR3, as DNA: TGCAGCGTTGGGGACGGACGGCAGTACTTC.

This clone was recorded at least ten times. The V and J genes are TRBV21-1 and TRBJ1-1; the tabulated D call, TRBD1, remains unverified against the DNA. TRBV21-1 is described as a pseudogene. The CDR3 totals 12 residues. Written as DNA, the CDR3 is TGTGCCGGATTAGACACGAACACTGAAGCTTTCTTT. Translated, it gives CAGLDTNTEAFF.

The chain recombines TRBV6-5 with TRBJ2-1, with 11 nucleotides matching TRBD2. J lost 2 bases, V lost 5 bases, and 2 bases had no gene match. Germline CDR1 is MNHEY and CDR2 is SVGAGI. The CDR3 is 15 residues long. CDR3 bases: TGTGCCAGCAGTCCACTAGCGGGGGCCTACAATGAGCAGTTCTTC. Its translation: CASSPLAGAYNEQFF.

This chain uses TRBV6-6 with TRBJ2-3; 8 bases match TRBD2. The V segment lost 6 bases and the J segment 5 bases; nucleotides outside the gene matches: 7. Per germline, CDR1 MNHNY and CDR2 SVGAGI (reference sequence). The CDR3 length is 14 residues. For the CDR3, the DNA is TGTGCCAGCAGCGGGGGGGCTCACGGAGATACGCAGTATTTT. Translating it yields CASSGGAHGDTQYF.

This clone showed up just a few times. This chain uses TRBV2 with TRBJ1-5; 7 bases fit TRBD1. The trim removed 4 bases at V and 5 bases at J, leaving 2 bases unmatched. This CDR3 has 13 residues. Germline V gene data show CDR1 as SNHLY and CDR2 as FYNNEI. The CDR3 DNA is TGTGCCAGCAGTGTACAGGGGTATCAGCCCCAGCATTTT. It codes for CASSVQGYQPQHF.

This sequence joins TRBV30 and TRBJ1-5; D gene ambiguous. The V gene lost 1 base and the J gene lost 4 bases, with 8 bases spanning the gap. Germline CDR1 GTSNPN, CDR2 SVGIG (reference sequence). The length of the CDR3 is 13 residues. The CDR3: CAWSGGPNQPQHF. The CDR3 region has the DNA TGTGCCTGGAGTGGGGGTCCTAATCAGCCCCAGCATTTT.

A few counts support this clone. This sequence joins TRBV29-1 and TRBJ2-5; possible D gene TRBD2, 5 bases. Trimming stripped 4 bases from V and 5 bases from J, with 11 bases between. This CDR3 region has 12 residues. Germline V gene lookup returns CDR1 SQVTM and CDR2 ANQGSEA. The CDR3 sequence is CSVGGLRETQYF. In DNA form, the CDR3 reads TGCAGCGTTGGAGGGTTGCGGGAGACCCAGTACTTC.

This rearrangement joins TRBV7-9 to TRBJ1-6; unclear D gene. The CDR3 runs 14 residues. V was cut by 0 bases and J by 7 bases, with 7 bases left in between. The germline V gene has CDR1 SEHNR and CDR2 FQNEAQ (reference sequence). The CDR3 region has the DNA TGTGCCAGCAGCTTAGCGTCAGCGAATTCACCCCTCCACTTT. It translates to CASSLASANSPLHF. Looking up the rest from reference TRBV7-9 and TRBJ1-6 gives the full variable domain: DTGVSQNPRHKITKRGQNVTFRCDPISEHNRLYWYRQTLGQGPEFLTYFQNEAQLEKSRLLSDRFSAERPKGSFSTLEIQRTEQGDSAMYLCASSLASANSPLHFGNGTRLTVT.

The rearrangement joins TRBV18 to TRBJ1-6; D unclear. The germline V and J ends were trimmed by 1 base and 8 bases, with 12 bases remaining between them. Germline loops: CDR1 KGHSH, CDR2 LQKENI. This CDR3 contains 15 residues. CDR3: CASSPRAGQDSPLHF. The CDR3 region has the DNA TGTGCCAGCTCACCACGAGCAGGTCAAGATTCACCCCTCCACTTT.

The chain carries TRBV7-2 and TRBJ1-5, with D perhaps TRBD1 (5 bases). Germline assignment: CDR1 SGHTA and CDR2 FQGNSA. V was cut by 5 bases and J by 0 bases, with 11 bases left in between. CDR3 length: 15 amino acids. DNA of the CDR3: TGTGCCAGCAGCACGGACATAAATAGCAATCAGCCCCAGCATTTT. As protein: CASSTDINSNQPQHF. The full variable domain, completed using reference TRBV7-2 and TRBJ1-5, is GAGVSQSPSNKVTEKGKDVELRCDPISGHTALYWYRQSLGQGLEFLIYFQGNSAPDKSGLPSDRFSAERTGGSVSTLTIQRTQQEDSAVYLCASSTDINSNQPQHFGDGTRLSIL.

The chain is built from TRBV29-1 and TRBJ2-2; D is unresolved. The CDR3 loop spans 14 amino acids. Trimming shortened V by 6 bases and J by 6 bases, and 17 bases separated the two germline ends. CDR1 and CDR2 (germline): SQVTM, ANQGSEA. The CDR3 protein is CSVSSGTTAGELFF. In nucleotides, the CDR3 is TGCAGCGTCTCGAGTGGCACTACGGCCGGGGAGCTGTTTTTT.

V gene TRBV4-1 combines with J gene TRBJ2-1, with 9 positions matching TRBD1. In germline, CDR1 is MGHRA, CDR2 YSYEKL. The CDR3 is made up of 17 amino acids. The ends lost 2 bases at V and 2 bases at J; junction bases unmatched: 7. The CDR3 loop is CASSQPYRGRPYNEQFF. The CDR3 DNA sequence: TGCGCCAGCAGCCAACCGTACAGGGGGCGCCCCTACAATGAGCAGTTCTTC.

V and J are TRBV28 and TRBJ1-6; D is possibly TRBD1 (5 bases). The germline V gene encodes CDR1 MDHEN and CDR2 SYDVKM. V lost 8 bases, J lost 5 bases, and 10 bases lay in between. The length of the CDR3 is 13 residues. DNA for the CDR3: TGTGCCAGCGTCCAGGGAAATAATTCACCCCTCCACTTT. Protein product: CASVQGNNSPLHF.

This rearrangement joins TRBV30 to TRBJ1-4; no clear D. Germline V gene lookup returns CDR1 GTSNPN and CDR2 SVGIG (reference sequence). CDR3 size: 15 residues. V was pared by 0 bases and J by 0 bases, with 8 bases between. The CDR3 DNA reads as TGTGCCTGGAGTGTATTCGGCACAACTAATGAAAAACTGTTTTTT. Its protein is CAWSVFGTTNEKLFF. The variable domain in full, with the rest retrieved from reference TRBV30 and TRBJ1-4, is SQTIHQWPATLVQPVGSPLSLECTVEGTSNPNLYWYRQAAGRGLQLLFYSVGIGQISSEVPQNLSASRPQDRQFILSSKKLLLSDSGFYLCAWSVFGTTNEKLFFGSGTQLSVL.